A selection of T cell receptor beta chains follows, all from one sample in a study of radiotherapy plus CTLA-4 blockade in lung cancer. Libraries were prepared by immunoSEQ multiplex PCR; TCRdb keeps only in-frame clonotypes and omits some of them. The data show some 77,000 clones, roughly 86% seen once. Sequencing used peripheral blood, obtained from a patient treated with radiotherapy plus ipilimumab. Receptor source: a human donor with non-small cell lung cancer who had a partial response to radiotherapy plus ipilimumab. CDR3s include the opening cysteine and the closing phenylalanine or tryptophan. Each record gives: J gene, clone size, V gene, D gene, CDR3 protein, CDR3 DNA. A D gene is named only where the DNA matches it firmly. Not all rows give a size; the values are once, few, many and, for expanded clones, a class.

TRBJ1-2,NA,TRBV2,TRBD1,CASTPGQGWSNYGYTF,TGTGCCAGCACCCCGGGACAGGGTTGGTCTAACTATGGCTACACCTTC
TRBJ2-5,NA,TRBV5-1,TRBD1,CASSLTGGLETQYF,TGCGCCAGCAGCTTGACAGGGGGCCTAGAGACCCAGTACTTC
TRBJ2-7,NA,TRBV27,NA,CASSWDFTVSSYEQYF,TGTGCCAGCAGTTGGGACTTCACGGTAAGCTCCTACGAGCAGTACTTC
TRBJ2-5,NA,TRBV5-6,NA,CASSLLPVGFQETQYF,TGTGCCAGCAGCTTACTCCCGGTCGGGTTCCAAGAGACCCAGTACTTC
TRBJ2-3,NA,TRBV7-2,TRBD2,CASSLGLATDTQYF,TGTGCCAGCAGCTTGGGACTAGCCACAGATACGCAGTATTTT
TRBJ2-2,NA,TRBV4-1,TRBD2,CASEGRGLAGGTGELFF,TGCGCCAGCGAAGGGAGGGGACTAGCGGGAGGGACCGGGGAGCTGTTTTTT
TRBJ1-2,once,TRBV6-1,NA,CASSSYQGNYGYTF,TGTGCCAGCAGTTCCTATCAGGGTAACTATGGCTACACCTTC
TRBJ1-6,NA,TRBV4-3,NA,CASSQDMEVNYSPLHF,TGCGCCAGCAGCCAAGATATGGAGGTGAACTATTCACCCCTCCACTTT
TRBJ1-3,few,TRBV5-1,NA,CASSLAPGSGNTIYF,TGCGCCAGCAGCTTGGCGCCGGGTTCCGGAAACACCATATATTTT
TRBJ1-1,NA,TRBV5-6,TRBD1,CASSSYGQGAGTEAFF,TGTGCCAGCAGCTCATACGGACAGGGGGCGGGCACTGAAGCTTTCTTT
TRBJ2-5,NA,TRBV7-9,NA,CASSLSVAEQETQYF,TGTGCCAGCAGCTTATCCGTGGCGGAACAAGAGACCCAGTACTTC
TRBJ2-1,NA,TRBV6-5,TRBD2,CASSYAGGRNEQFF,TGTGCCAGCAGTTACGCGGGAGGGAGGAATGAGCAGTTCTTC
TRBJ2-2,NA,TRBV4-1,NA,CASSQSGMNTGELFF,TGCGCCAGCAGCCAAAGCGGAATGAACACCGGGGAGCTGTTTTTT
TRBJ2-7,NA,TRBV27,NA,CASSLGAGYEQYF,TGTGCCAGCAGTTTAGGGGCAGGCTACGAGCAGTACTTC
TRBJ1-2,few,TRBV7-9,NA,CASSFPGSYGYTF,TGTGCCAGCAGCTTCCCCGGGTCCTATGGCTACACCTTC
TRBJ2-5,NA,TRBV5-1,TRBD2,CASSSQAGGIQETQYF,TGCGCCAGCAGCTCTCAAGCGGGGGGCATCCAAGAGACCCAGTACTTC
TRBJ1-3,NA,TRBV30,TRBD1,CAWVGGQGVNTIYF,TGTGCCTGGGTAGGAGGACAGGGAGTAAACACCATATATTTT
TRBJ1-1,NA,TRBV7-9,NA,CASSLAYGKREAFF,TGTGCCAGCAGCTTAGCGTACGGGAAACGTGAAGCTTTCTTT
TRBJ2-7,NA,TRBV11-3,NA,CASSFGDTYEQYF,TGTGCCAGCAGCTTCGGGGATACCTACGAGCAGTACTTC
TRBJ1-2,NA,TRBV6-1,NA,CASSEAGRGEGYTF,TGTGCCAGCAGTGAAGCAGGCAGGGGTGAAGGCTACACCTTC
TRBJ2-6,NA,TRBV28,NA,CASSYRDTVSGANVLTF,TGTGCCAGCAGTTACCGGGACACCGTATCTGGGGCCAACGTCCTGACTTTC
TRBJ1-2,NA,TRBV5-1,TRBD1,CASSWGQGADGYTF,TGCGCCAGCAGCTGGGGACAGGGGGCAGATGGCTACACCTTC
TRBJ2-3,NA,TRBV9,TRBD1,CASSSIGQGDTQYF,TGTGCCAGCAGCTCAATAGGACAGGGAGATACGCAGTATTTT
TRBJ2-2,NA,TRBV2,NA,CASSEEGRTGELFF,TGTGCCAGCAGTGAGGAGGGTCGGACCGGGGAGCTGTTTTTT
TRBJ1-2,NA,TRBV28,TRBD1,CASSLWGVRQGVYGYTF,TGTGCCAGCAGTTTATGGGGGGTTCGACAGGGGGTCTATGGCTACACCTTC
TRBJ1-1,NA,TRBV10-3,NA,CAIKGEGGNMNTEAFF,TGTGCCATCAAGGGGGAGGGCGGGAACATGAACACTGAAGCTTTCTTT
TRBJ1-1,NA,TRBV19,NA,CASSPKQGRTEAFF,TGTGCCAGTAGCCCGAAACAGGGTCGCACTGAAGCTTTCTTT
TRBJ2-1,NA,TRBV4-2,NA,CASSQVGNGAYNEQFF,TGTGCCAGCAGCCAAGTTGGGAACGGGGCCTACAATGAGCAGTTCTTC
TRBJ2-1,NA,TRBV10-3,TRBD2,CAISGQGAAGTSGNRYGYNEQFF,TGTGCCATCAGCGGTCAGGGGGCTGCCGGGACTAGCGGGAACCGCTACGGCTACAATGAGCAGTTCTTC
TRBJ1-5,few,TRBV28,NA,CASRSGTRPQHF,TGTGCCAGCAGGAGCGGCACGCGGCCCCAGCATTTT
TRBJ2-2,NA,TRBV6-5,TRBD1,CASIRQGGAGELFF,TGTGCCAGCATCCGACAGGGGGGTGCCGGGGAGCTGTTTTTT
TRBJ2-1,NA,TRBV4-1,TRBD1,CASSQGPPPLYRGYNEQFF,TGCGCCAGCAGTCAGGGCCCACCCCCCTTGTACAGGGGGTACAATGAGCAGTTCTTC
TRBJ2-3,NA,TRBV7-9,TRBD2,CASSLSILAVTDTQYF,TGTGCCAGCAGCCTAAGTATCCTAGCGGTCACAGATACGCAGTATTTT
TRBJ1-2,NA,TRBV19,TRBD1,CASSFGTGGGWSSGYTF,TGTGCCAGTAGTTTCGGGACAGGGGGCGGATGGTCATCTGGCTACACCTTC
TRBJ2-6,NA,TRBV18,TRBD1,CASSPPTGPGANVLTF,TGTGCCAGCTCACCCCCGACAGGGCCTGGGGCCAACGTCCTGACTTTC
TRBJ2-7,NA,TRBV7-8,TRBD2,CASSLRKGLAGPTYEQYF,TGTGCCAGCAGCTTACGCAAGGGGCTAGCGGGCCCTACCTACGAGCAGTACTTC
TRBJ2-7,NA,TRBV11-2,TRBD2,CASSSTSGSLTEQYF,TGTGCCAGCAGCTCCACTAGCGGGAGTCTAACCGAGCAGTACTTC
TRBJ1-4,NA,TRBV6-5,TRBD1,CASSYRGRNEKLFF,TGTGCCAGCAGTTACAGGGGGCGGAATGAAAAACTGTTTTTT
TRBJ2-3,NA,TRBV4-1,NA,CASSRSPQGATTDTQYF,TGCGCCAGCAGCCGCTCACCACAGGGAGCCACCACAGATACGCAGTATTTT
TRBJ1-5,NA,TRBV7-8,TRBD1,CASSLDRGNQPQHF,TGTGCCAGCAGCTTGGACAGGGGAAATCAGCCCCAGCATTTT
TRBJ2-5,NA,TRBV5-5,NA,CASSWGIQETQYF,TGTGCCAGCAGCTGGGGCATCCAAGAGACCCAGTACTTC
TRBJ2-7,NA,TRBV5-1,TRBD2,CASSLAAGEAYEQYF,TGCGCCAGCAGCTTGGCGGCGGGAGAGGCCTACGAGCAGTACTTC
TRBJ2-7,NA,TRBV28,NA,CASSFTGSYYEQYF,TGTGCCAGCAGTTTCACCGGGAGCTACTACGAGCAGTACTTC
TRBJ2-7,NA,TRBV6-5,TRBD1,CASSYLGQGSYEQYF,TGTGCCAGCAGTTACCTGGGACAGGGTTCGTACGAGCAGTACTTC